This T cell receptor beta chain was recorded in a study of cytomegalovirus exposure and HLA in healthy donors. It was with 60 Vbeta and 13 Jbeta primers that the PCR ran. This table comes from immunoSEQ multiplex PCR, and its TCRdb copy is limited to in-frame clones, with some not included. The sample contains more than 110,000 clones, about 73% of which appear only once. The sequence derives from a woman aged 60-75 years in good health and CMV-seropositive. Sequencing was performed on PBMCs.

CDR3 sequence: CASSRAGTDYGYTF. DNA for the CDR3: TGTGCCAGCAGCAGAGCCGGGACAGACTATGGCTACACCTTC. This sequence joins TRBV5-6 and TRBJ1-2, with 7 bases fitting TRBD1. CDR1 is SGHDT, CDR2 YYEEEE, per germline. The CDR3 totals 14 residues. The J segment lost 3 bases and the V segment lost 4 bases, leaving 6 bases of the junction unmatched.